The clone carrying this TCR beta chain was found once. This entry is derived from a study of cytomegalovirus exposure and HLA in healthy donors. The PCR used 60 Vbeta and 13 Jbeta primers. Profiled with immunoSEQ multiplex PCR; TCRdb holds only in-frame clones, not every one. The data contain 90,000 to 150,000 clones, 73% of them singletons. Germline CDR1 is MNHNY and CDR2 is SVGAGI (reference sequence). J was trimmed by 8 bases and V by 6 bases; bases with no gene match: 11. This CDR3 comprises 15 residues. The TCR originated in a woman aged 40 to 50 in good health and CMV-seronegative. Sequencing input: PBMCs. The gene calls are TRBV6-6 and TRBJ1-4, with TRBD1 identical over 8 bases. CDR3 sequence reads: CASSHARTGREKLFF. CDR3 coding DNA: TGTGCCAGCAGCCATGCCCGGACAGGGCGAGAAAAACTGTTTTTT.